This T cell receptor beta chain originates from a study of PD-1 blockade in classical Hodgkin lymphoma. The overall study: The nivolumab dose that patients received was 3 mg/kg, given intravenously every 2 weeks.

Deletions cut 3 bases from V and 6 bases from J, with 5 bases between. Germline-derived CDR1 and CDR2 are SGHVS and FNYEAQ. The CDR3 is 12 residues long. Whole-study results and caveats: Compared with healthy donors, newly diagnosed patients reportedly showed lower baseline TCR diversity. Newly diagnosed and completely responding patients shared comparable baseline diversity. Only CD4+ TCR diversity, not CD8+, had risen significantly by C4D1.

Regarding time point: cycle 4 day 1 (C4D1), after less than 7 weeks of nivolumab. Every patient relapsed after autologous stem cell transplantation, and brentuximab vedotin exposure varied. Worth noting for this clone: What it binds is not known.

Generated by immunoSEQ multiplex PCR, the TCRdb table keeps only in-frame clones and is missing some. Among fewer than 100,000 clones listed, approximately 94% were seen once. The chain is built from TRBV7-6 and TRBJ1-4; D gene uncertain. This receptor was identified in a human donor with classical Hodgkin lymphoma. Sequencing was performed on peripheral blood mononuclear cells (PBMCs), taken before the fourth cycle of nivolumab. The CDR3 bases are TGTGCCAGCAGCTTGACCGATGAAAAACTGTTTTTT. Its translation: CASSLTDEKLFF.